This T cell receptor beta chain was sequenced for a study of CD8+CD57+ T cells in acquired aplastic anemia. General study points: In CD8+ cells, Simpson's diversity showed no significant difference between patients and controls. Researchers report that about 29 CD8+ CDR3 sequences appeared in both patients and controls.

Germline CDR1 is KGHDR and CDR2 is SFDVKD. The CDR3 is made up of 15 amino acids. Flow cytometry had shown expanded CD8+CD57+ cells in the patients chosen for sequencing. At blood sampling, none of the patients had yet received therapy. As regards this clonotype: Its antigen is undetermined.

The use of genomic DNA as template underpinned the TCR beta VDJ and CDR3 profiling. TCRdb ran MiXCR on the reads and lists one entry per CDR3 protein. Among approximately 180,000 distinct CDR3 sequences listed, roughly three fifths were seen once. The V gene is TRBV24-1, the J gene TRBJ2-5, with D perhaps being TRBD1 or TRBD2 (5 bases each). The end of the DNA aligns better with TRBJ2-1, so the J call may be wrong. This sequence originates from a human donor with aplastic anemia. Input material: sorted CD4+, CD8+, or CD8+CD57+ T cells (not recorded which) from PBMCs. CDR3 amino acids: CATSDLKRGDNEQFF. CDR3 bases: TGTGCCACCAGTGATTTAAAGAGGGGTGACAATGAGCAGTTCTTC.